This T cell receptor beta chain derives from a study of T cell responses to AZD1222 COVID-19 vaccine. Study conclusions and caveats: Most donors were white British, females outnumbered males, and clonal diversity was possibly underestimated. Recipients of AZD1222 seropositive at baseline numbered only 6 or 7. After two AZD1222 doses, spike-specific TCR breadth and depth rose versus day 0.

Second doses at about 4 or about 12 weeks were pooled. Sequenced by immunoSEQ multiplex PCR; TCRdb stores in-frame clones only, minus some. The sample has fewer than 150,000 clones; around 94% are singletons. This clone occurred once. The antigen remains unidentified. The ends were cut back, 2 bases at V and 9 bases at J, with 12 bases in the middle. The CDR3 has 14 residues. Germline values: CDR1 SGHRS, CDR2 YFSETQ. Sequencing used peripheral blood, obtained 28 days after the second AZD1222 dose. The source of this sequence is an adult who received the AZD1222 COVID-19 vaccine. The V call is TRBV5-1, the J call TRBJ1-6; D ambiguous. The CDR3 DNA is TGCGCCAGCAGCTTAACTTCCCTCAGTTCACCCCTCCACTTT. It yields the protein CASSLTSLSSPLHF.